This T cell receptor (beta chain) was sequenced for a study of patients and donors after allogeneic stem cell transplantation. MiXCR, applied by TCRdb to the RT-PCR reads, yields one record per CDR3 protein. The sample lists about 110,000 distinct CDR3 sequences, 35% seen once, with around 30% in the top ten. Germline V gene data show CDR1 as KGHDR and CDR2 as SFDVKD. The CDR3 has 16 residues. Losses at the gene ends were 4 bases for V and 4 bases for J; bases not matched to a gene: 9. The rearrangement uses TRBV24-1 and TRBJ2-1, with 7 bases matching TRBD2. The specimen sequenced was blood, either unsorted or a sorted T cell fraction (not recorded which). This clonotype was sampled from a human donor who was either an allogeneic HSCT recipient or a stem cell or donor lymphocyte infusion donor (not recorded which). It is not recorded whose cells these are; they may come from a transplant donor. CDR3 sequence: CATSDVLADSYNEQFF. CDR3 nucleotide sequence: TGTGCCACCAGTGACGTCCTAGCGGATTCATACAATGAGCAGTTCTTC.